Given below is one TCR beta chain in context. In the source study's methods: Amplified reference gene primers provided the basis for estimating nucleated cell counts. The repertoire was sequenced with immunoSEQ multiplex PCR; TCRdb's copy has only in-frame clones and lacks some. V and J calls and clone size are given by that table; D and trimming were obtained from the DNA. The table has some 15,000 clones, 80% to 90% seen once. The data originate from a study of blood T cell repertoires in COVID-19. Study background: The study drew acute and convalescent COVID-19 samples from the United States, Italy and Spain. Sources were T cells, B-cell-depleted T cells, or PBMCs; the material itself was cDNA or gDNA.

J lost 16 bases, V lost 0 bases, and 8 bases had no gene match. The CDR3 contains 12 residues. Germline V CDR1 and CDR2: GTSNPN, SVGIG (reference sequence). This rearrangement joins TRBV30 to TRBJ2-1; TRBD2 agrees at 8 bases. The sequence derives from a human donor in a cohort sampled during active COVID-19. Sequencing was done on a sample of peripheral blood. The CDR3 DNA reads TGTGCCTGGAGTGTACTAAGCGGGAGTAGCTTCTTC. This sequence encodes CAWSVLSGSSFF.